These 30 T cell receptor beta chains came from one sample sequenced in a study of sequential checkpoint blockade in melanoma. Only in-frame clones appear in the TCRdb table, and some are missing; sequencing was by immunoSEQ multiplex PCR. The table has roughly 18,000 clones, over 65% seen once. The sample's treatment: randomized to nivolumab then ipilimumab (arm A) or the reverse (arm B). Sequenced material: tumor tissue (inferred from file names), taken from a patient given nivolumab and ipilimumab in sequence. These TCRs come from a human donor with melanoma.

As concerns this clone: One end of the junction is discordant with germline, which a read error may explain. The chain's CDR3 is CAGSRSSGTGELFF. The CDR3 nucleotides are TGTGCCGGCAGTCGGTCAAGCGGCACCGGGGAGCTGTTTTTT. The rearrangement joins TRBV7-6 to TRBJ2-2; D might be TRBD2 (5 bases). From germline, CDR1 is SGHVS and CDR2 FNYEAQ. The CDR3 consists of 14 residues. The variable domain in full, with the rest retrieved from reference TRBV7-6 and TRBJ2-2, is GAGVSQSPRYKVTKRGQDVALRCDPISGHVSLYWYRQALGQGPEFLTYFNYEAQQDKSGLPNDRFSAERPEGSISTLTIQRTEQRDSAMYRCAGSRSSGTGELFFGEGSRLTVL.

The chain has TRBV6-8 and TRBJ2-7; 14 nucleotides agree with TRBD2. The J segment lost 12 bases and the V segment lost 4 bases, leaving 8 bases of the junction unmatched. Germline loops: CDR1 MNHGY, CDR2 SAAAGT. The CDR3 runs to 14 residues. The CDR3 reads CASSSSGTSGRRYF. The CDR3 DNA reads as TGTGCCAGCAGTTCTTCCGGGACTAGCGGGAGACGGTACTTC.

The V call is TRBV19, the J call TRBJ2-6, with D tentatively TRBD2 (6 bases). Germline CDR1 and CDR2: LNHDA and SQIVND (reference sequence). The CDR3 has 18 residues. V dropped 4 bases and J dropped 3 bases, with 19 bases sitting between them. CDR3 residues: CASSRGPGVLNGANVLTF. Written as DNA, the CDR3 is TGTGCCAGTAGTAGAGGACCGGGGGTTCTAAATGGGGCCAACGTCCTGACTTTC.

The chain employs TRBV7-5 and TRBJ2-5; the table names TRBD2, a call not compared with the DNA. TRBV7-5 corresponds to a pseudogene. The CDR3 loop spans 19 amino acids. The DNA of the CDR3 is TGTGCCAGCAGCTTAGGACTAGCGGGAGGGAGTGGTTACAGAGAGACCCAGTACTTC. Translating it yields CASSLGLAGGSGYRETQYF.

The chain recombines TRBV7-6 with TRBJ2-1, with D tentatively TRBD1 (5 bases). Germline CDR1 is SGHVS and CDR2 is FNYEAQ. This CDR3 is built from 15 residues. V gave up 5 bases and J gave up 7 bases, with 18 bases separating them. The CDR3 spells CASSPRGGGLNEQFF. CDR3 coding DNA: TGTGCCAGCAGCCCTAGGGGCGGTGGATTGAATGAGCAGTTCTTC.

This chain joins TRBV11-3 and TRBJ2-5, with D possibly TRBD2 on 5 matching bases. Trimming left V 5 bases short and J 1 base short, with 11 bases between. This CDR3 spans 14 amino acids. Germline values: CDR1 SGHNT, CDR2 YENEEA. Written as DNA, the CDR3 is TGTGCCAGCAGCGGAACTAGATCCCAAGAGACCCAGTACTTC. Residues: CASSGTRSQETQYF.

The chain uses TRBV5-1 and TRBJ2-5; no clear D gene. The CDR3 length is 15 residues. Germline V CDR1 and CDR2: SGHRS, YFSETQ. V gave up 1 base and J gave up 5 bases, with 15 bases separating them. The CDR3 sequence is CASSLQIGSRETQYF. Written as DNA, the CDR3 is TGCGCCAGCAGCTTGCAGATCGGCTCCCGGGAGACCCAGTACTTC.

The V gene is TRBV19, the J gene TRBJ2-6, with 7 nucleotides matching TRBD1. This CDR3 contains 16 residues. Germline CDR1 LNHDA, CDR2 SQIVND (reference sequence). Trimming at V came to 11 bases and at J to 2 bases, leaving 12 bases not matched to a gene. This CDR3 is CAARQGTFAGANVLTF. CDR3 sequence (DNA): TGTGCCGCCAGACAGGGTACTTTTGCTGGGGCCAACGTCCTGACTTTC.

Within the sample, this clone is large. V is TRBV28 and J is TRBJ1-5, with D possibly matching TRBD1 (6 bases). This CDR3 is 14 amino acids long. In germline, CDR1 is MDHEN, CDR2 SYDVKM. V lost 3 bases, J lost 9 bases, and 15 bases lay in between. The CDR3 sequence: CASSLTGGGRPQHF. CDR3 nucleotides: TGTGCCAGCAGTTTGACTGGGGGCGGGCGGCCCCAGCATTTT. The full variable domain, with the rest looked up from reference TRBV28 and TRBJ1-5, is DVKVTQSSRYLVKRTGEKVFLECVQDMDHENMFWYRQDPGLGLRLIYFSYDVKMKEKGDIPEGYSVSREKKERFSLILESASTNQTSMYLCASSLTGGGRPQHFGDGTRLSIL.

This chain links TRBV6-8 with TRBJ1-2, with a possible D match to TRBD1 (6 bases). The germline CDR1 and CDR2 sequences are MNHGY and SAAAGT. Trimming stripped 8 bases from V and 2 bases from J, with 9 bases between. The CDR3 is 12 amino acids. CDR3 DNA sequence: TGTGCCAGCGACACAGGGAACTATGGCTACACCTTC. Translating it yields CASDTGNYGYTF.

The chain uses TRBV15 and TRBJ2-5, with D unclear. This CDR3 is 15 amino acids long. Germline V gene lookup returns CDR1 LNHNV and CDR2 YYDKDF (reference sequence). V was cut by 0 bases and J by 3 bases, with 11 bases left in between. CDR3 DNA: TGTGCCACCAGCAGAGATCTAGGGCGGAAAGAGACCCAGTACTTC. As protein: CATSRDLGRKETQYF.

The CDR3 reads CASSLTRRRSWDTGELFF. In nucleotides, the CDR3 is TGTGCCAGCAGCTTAACTCGTAGAAGGTCTTGGGACACCGGGGAGCTGTTTTTT. The chain couples TRBV11-3 to TRBJ2-2; D unresolved. Germline V lookup: CDR1 SGHNT, CDR2 YENEEA. The ends were cut back, 2 bases at V and 3 bases at J, with 19 bases in the middle. The CDR3 spans 18 residues.

The genes are TRBV19 and TRBJ1-5; no firm D call. Germline CDR1 is LNHDA and CDR2 is SQIVND (reference sequence). The length of the CDR3 is 13 residues. Trimming left V 8 bases short and J 1 base short, with 9 bases between. The CDR3 sequence is CASHDRSNQPQHF. CDR3 DNA: TGTGCCAGTCACGATAGAAGCAATCAGCCCCAGCATTTT.

The chain couples TRBV18 to TRBJ2-5, with D possibly being TRBD1 (6 bases). CDR1 and CDR2 (germline): KGHSH, LQKENI. V was shortened by 3 bases and J by 2 bases, with 19 bases between the two germline ends. The length of the CDR3 is 17 residues. CDR3 DNA: TGTGCCAGCTCACCTTCGCTAGCCCAAGGGGGTCAAGAGACCCAGTACTTC. This translates into CASSPSLAQGGQETQYF. Variable domain in full (rest from reference TRBV18 and TRBJ2-5): NAGVMQNPRHLVRRRGQEARLRCSPMKGHSHVYWYRQLPEEGLKFMVYLQKENIIDESGMPKERFSAEFPKEGPSILRIQQVVRGDSAAYFCASSPSLAQGGQETQYFGPGTRLLVL.

This rearrangement joins TRBV9 to TRBJ1-5, with D possibly matching TRBD1 (5 bases). The CDR3 is 13 residues long. Germline loops: CDR1 SGDLS, CDR2 YYNGEE. V was clipped by 5 bases and J by 5 bases, with 11 bases between them. The CDR3 is CASSVRGDQPQHF. CDR3 in DNA: TGTGCCAGCAGTGTGCGGGGGGATCAGCCCCAGCATTTT. Filled out from reference TRBV9 and TRBJ1-5, the complete variable domain reads DSGVTQTPKHLITATGQRVTLRCSPRSGDLSVYWYQQSLDQGLQFLIQYYNGEERAKGNILERFSAQQFPDLHSELNLSSLELGDSALYFCASSVRGDQPQHFGDGTRLSIL.

The CDR3: CASSKASGGDEQFF. Here the CDR3 DNA reads TGTGCCAGTAGTAAGGCTAGCGGGGGCGATGAGCAGTTCTTC. This chain connects TRBV19 to TRBJ2-1; 10 nucleotides match TRBD2. Germline V gene sequence: CDR1 LNHDA, CDR2 SQIVND (reference sequence). The CDR3 is 14 amino acids. The V and J ends lost 4 bases and 8 bases, in that order; junction bases with no gene match: 5.

The CDR3 protein is CSVTGTSGAFYEQYF. The CDR3 DNA reads TGCAGCGTGACCGGGACTAGCGGGGCGTTCTACGAGCAGTACTTC. The chain has TRBV29-1 and TRBJ2-7; 13 positions match TRBD2. This CDR3 is 15 amino acids long. Germline loops: CDR1 SQVTM, CDR2 ANQGSEA. The junction had 8 bases not matched to a gene; V was cut back by 6 bases and J by 3 bases.

CDR3 sequence (DNA): TGTGCCAGCAGGACTAGCGGGAGTGCCGATGAGCAGTTCTTC. This codes for CASRTSGSADEQFF. This rearrangement joins TRBV7-1 to TRBJ2-1; 12 bases are a match to TRBD2. TRBV7-1 counts as an open reading frame of uncertain function. V shed 6 bases and J 8 bases; nucleotides not matched to a gene: 5. There are 14 residues in the CDR3.

This rearrangement joins TRBV7-4 to TRBJ1-1, with 9 bases matching TRBD1. CDR3 length: 16 amino acids. In germline, CDR1 is SGHVT, CDR2 SQSDAQ. Germline trimming cut 4 bases from V and 5 bases from J; bases unmatched to any gene: 11. CDR3 protein: CASSSYRGRADTEAFF. CDR3 sequence (DNA): TGTGCCAGCAGCTCCTACAGGGGGCGCGCGGATACTGAAGCTTTCTTT.

The rearrangement joins TRBV19 to TRBJ2-7; TRBD1 aligns across 8 bases. The CDR3 loop spans 15 amino acids. CDR1 is LNHDA, CDR2 SQIVND, per germline (reference sequence). V trimming: 6 bases; J trimming: 6 bases; junction bases outside the gene matches: 13. This chain's CDR3 is CASSPDRASLGEQYF. CDR3 in DNA: TGTGCCAGTAGCCCGGACAGGGCTTCTCTAGGCGAGCAGTACTTC. The full variable domain, in which reference TRBV19 and TRBJ2-7 provide the parts outside the CDR3, is DGGITQSPKYLFRKEGQNVTLSCEQNLNHDAMYWYRQDPGQGLRLIYYSQIVNDFQKGDIAEGYSVSREKKESFPLTVTSAQKNPTAFYLCASSPDRASLGEQYFGPGTRLTVT.

The rearrangement links TRBV18 to TRBJ1-2; no reliable D call. V was clipped by 3 bases and J by 0 bases, with 8 bases between them. Germline V gene sequence: CDR1 KGHSH, CDR2 LQKENI. The CDR3 length is 14 residues. This CDR3 reads CASSPLGSNYGYTF. CDR3 DNA sequence: TGTGCCAGCTCACCCCTAGGGTCTAACTATGGCTACACCTTC. The full variable domain, its missing parts supplied by reference TRBV18 and TRBJ1-2, is NAGVMQNPRHLVRRRGQEARLRCSPMKGHSHVYWYRQLPEEGLKFMVYLQKENIIDESGMPKERFSAEFPKEGPSILRIQQVVRGDSAAYFCASSPLGSNYGYTFGSGTRLTVV.

The chain carries TRBV6-8 and TRBJ1-2, with D unclear. The CDR3 spans 14 residues. CDR1 and CDR2 (germline): MNHGY, SAAAGT. Trimming cost V 6 bases and J 5 bases, with 16 bases left between them. CDR3 protein: CASSPRWVRYGYTF. CDR3 nucleotides: TGTGCCAGCAGCCCCCGATGGGTCAGGTATGGCTACACCTTC.

The chain joins TRBV29-1 to TRBJ2-2; tentatively, D is TRBD1 or TRBD2 (5 bases each). Per germline, CDR1 SQVTM and CDR2 ANQGSEA. Between the trimmed V and J ends, which lost 7 bases and 5 bases, there was a span of 11 bases. The CDR3 extends over 12 amino acids. The CDR3: CSAYEGTGELFF. The DNA of the CDR3 is TGCAGCGCATACGAGGGGACCGGGGAGCTGTTTTTT.

This clone was found once. The J gene is TRBJ2-3, the V gene TRBV4-1, with D possibly matching TRBD2 (5 bases). Trimming left V 5 bases short and J 7 bases short, with 10 bases between. Germline V gene data show CDR1 as MGHRA and CDR2 as YSYEKL. The CDR3 spans 12 residues. CDR3 residues: CASSSAGNTQYF. The CDR3 nucleotides read TGCGCCAGCAGCTCCGCCGGGAATACGCAGTATTTT.

This clone was seen only a few times. This rearrangement joins TRBV9 to TRBJ1-1; D not certain. V was clipped by 5 bases and J by 5 bases, with 16 bases between them. The CDR3 contains 14 residues. Germline values: CDR1 SGDLS, CDR2 YYNGEE. Here the CDR3 DNA reads TGTGCCAGCAGTGAATTCAGGTATGGGACTGAAGCTTTCTTT. Encoded protein: CASSEFRYGTEAFF.

V gene TRBV19 combines with J gene TRBJ1-5; D possibly corresponds to TRBD1 (6 bases). V was shortened by 0 bases and J by 5 bases, with 14 bases between the two germline ends. Germline V gene lookup returns CDR1 LNHDA and CDR2 SQIVND (reference sequence). The CDR3 is made up of 16 amino acids. The CDR3, as DNA: TGTGCCAGTAGTATAGACTTGGACAGAGTTGATCAGCCCCAGCATTTT. It specifies CASSIDLDRVDQPQHF.

The chain uses TRBV30 and TRBJ2-5; D possibly corresponds to TRBD1 (6 bases). The CDR3 runs to 14 residues. Trimming shortened V by 4 bases and J by 4 bases, and 16 bases separated the two germline ends. Germline V gene data show CDR1 as GTSNPN and CDR2 as SVGIG (reference sequence). The CDR3 here is CAWNRPGEGETQYF. In DNA form, the CDR3 reads TGTGCCTGGAACCGACCAGGGGAAGGAGAGACCCAGTACTTC.

This clone was recorded a few times. The rearrangement links TRBV6-8 to TRBJ1-2; D is possibly TRBD1 (6 bases). From germline, CDR1 is MNHGY and CDR2 SAAAGT. There are 16 residues in the CDR3. Deletions cut 6 bases from V and 8 bases from J, with 25 bases between. CDR3 nucleotides: TGTGCCAGCAGGGAGACCTTCAACAGGGAACGGGAGGGCTACACCTTC. This translates into CASRETFNREREGYTF.

The gene calls are TRBV10-3 and TRBJ2-1, with a tentative D call TRBD1 (6 bases). V lost 0 bases to trimming and J lost 8 bases, with 14 bases between them. This CDR3 has 15 amino acids. Germline V gene lookup returns CDR1 ENHRY and CDR2 SYGVKD. The DNA for the CDR3 is TGTGCCATCAGTGAGTCGGCAGGGGTAGTGGATGAGCAGTTCTTC. Protein: CAISESAGVVDEQFF.

The rearrangement links TRBV11-3 to TRBJ1-1, with D tentatively TRBD1 (5 bases). Trimming took off 3 bases at V and 4 bases at J, with 12 bases between the two ends. Looked up from germline, CDR1 is SGHNT and CDR2 is YENEEA. This CDR3 spans 14 amino acids. Here the CDR3 reads CASSFGGRGTEAFF. For the CDR3, the DNA is TGTGCCAGCAGCTTCGGGGGACGTGGCACTGAAGCTTTCTTT.